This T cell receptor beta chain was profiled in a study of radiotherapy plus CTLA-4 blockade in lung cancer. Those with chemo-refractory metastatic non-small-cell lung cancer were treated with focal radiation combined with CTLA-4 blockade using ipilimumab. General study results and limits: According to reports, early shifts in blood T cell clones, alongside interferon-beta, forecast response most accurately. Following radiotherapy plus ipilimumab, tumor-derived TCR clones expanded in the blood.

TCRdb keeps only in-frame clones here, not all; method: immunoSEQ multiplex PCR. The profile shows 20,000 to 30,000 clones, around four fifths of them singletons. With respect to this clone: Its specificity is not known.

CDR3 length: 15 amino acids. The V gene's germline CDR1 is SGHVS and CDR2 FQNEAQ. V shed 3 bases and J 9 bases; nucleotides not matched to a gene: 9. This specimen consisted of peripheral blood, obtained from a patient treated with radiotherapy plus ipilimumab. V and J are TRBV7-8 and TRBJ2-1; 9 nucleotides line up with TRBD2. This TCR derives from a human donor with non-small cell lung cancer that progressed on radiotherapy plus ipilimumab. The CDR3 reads CASSFYGGRASEQFF. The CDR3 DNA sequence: TGTGCCAGCAGCTTCTACGGCGGGAGGGCCAGTGAGCAGTTCTTC. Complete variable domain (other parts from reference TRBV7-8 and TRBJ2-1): GAGVSQSPRYKVAKRGQDVALRCDPISGHVSLFWYQQALGQGPEFLTYFQNEAQLDKSGLPSDRFFAERPEGSVSTLKIQRTQQEDSAVYLCASSFYGGRASEQFFGPGTRLTVL.